Listed below are T cell receptor beta chains from one sample, sequenced in a study of T cells after yellow fever vaccination. TCRdb re-called the 5' RACE reads with MiXCR, one entry per CDR3 protein. The sample holds roughly 330,000 distinct CDR3 sequences, about 4% seen once. Specimen: PBMCs, collected 5 days after the yellow fever booster vaccination. The receptors come from a man younger than 35 who received the YFV17D yellow fever vaccine. CDR3s include the opening cysteine and the closing phenylalanine or tryptophan. The order of the fields is J gene, V gene, D gene, clone size, CDR3 protein, CDR3 DNA. A D gene is named only where the DNA matches it firmly. Expanded clones are given a class, and other clones once, few, many or no size at all.

TRBJ1-1 TRBV4-2 . few CASSQEVRGVAFF TGTGCCAGCAGCCAAGAGGTCAGGGGAGTAGCTTTCTTT
TRBJ2-5 TRBV6-1 . . CASSRSRVEETQYF TGTGCCAGCAGTAGGTCCAGGGTGGAGGAGACCCAGTACTTC
TRBJ1-1 TRBV10-3 . few CAISESKGGLAFF TGTGCCATCAGTGAGTCGAAAGGGGGGCTGGCTTTCTTT
TRBJ2-2 TRBV3-1 . . CASSQGPGRRELFF TGTGCCAGCAGCCAAGGGCCGGGGAGGAGGGAGCTGTTTTTT
TRBJ1-1 TRBV4-2 TRBD1 many CASSQENGGGHTEAFF TGTGCCAGCAGCCAAGAGAACGGAGGGGGCCACACTGAAGCTTTCTTT
TRBJ2-3 TRBV7-2 . many CASSPRRVSADTQYF TGTGCCAGCAGCCCCCGTCGAGTTTCGGCAGATACGCAGTATTTT
TRBJ1-2 TRBV6-2/TRBV6-3 . few CASSSFEGYGYGYTF TGTGCCAGCAGTTCTTTCGAGGGATACGGCTATGGCTACACCTTC
TRBJ1-1 TRBV12-3/TRBV12-4 TRBD1 . CASKKGDRGPSGAFFTEAFF TGTGCCAGCAAAAAGGGGGACAGGGGGCCGAGTGGCGCTTTCTTCACTGAAGCTTTCTTT
TRBJ2-5 TRBV5-1 TRBD2 many CASTRGGGIEETQYF TGCGCCAGCACCCGCGGGGGGGGAATAGAAGAGACCCAGTACTTC
TRBJ2-5 TRBV4-3 . many CASSQVYRSQETQYF TGCGCCAGCAGCCAAGTGTACAGATCCCAAGAGACCCAGTACTTC
TRBJ1-3 TRBV20-1 . . CSARDNISGNTIYF TGCAGTGCTAGAGATAACATTTCTGGAAACACCATATATTTT
TRBJ1-2 TRBV3-1 . . CASSQEEGHNNYGYTF TGTGCCAGCAGCCAAGAGGAGGGACACAATAACTATGGCTACACCTTC
TRBJ2-1 TRBV20-1 . . CSARPSKGEFF TGCAGTGCTAGGCCCTCGAAGGGTGAGTTCTTC
TRBJ2-2 TRBV7-9 . many CASSPRDGANTGELFF TGTGCCAGCAGCCCTCGCGACGGTGCGAACACCGGGGAGCTGTTTTTT
TRBJ1-1 TRBV2 . . CASSDRLRGQAFF TGTGCCAGCAGTGACAGATTAAGGGGACAAGCTTTCTTT
TRBJ1-2 TRBV6-5 TRBD1 many CASLPRSTGGRGYGYTF TGTGCCAGCCTGCCCCGCTCAACAGGGGGCCGGGGGTATGGCTACACCTTC
TRBJ1-1 TRBV7-2 . few CASSWSRMGANTEAFF TGTGCCAGCAGCTGGTCGCGTATGGGGGCCAACACTGAAGCTTTCTTT
TRBJ2-7 TRBV5-1 . many CASSEQGSRYEQYF TGCGCCAGCAGCGAACAGGGATCTCGGTACGAGCAGTACTTC
TRBJ2-2 TRBV6-4 TRBD2 few CASGTSGSTGELFF TGTGCCAGCGGGACTAGCGGGAGCACCGGGGAGCTGTTTTTT
TRBJ2-3 TRBV7-6 TRBD1 many CASSYRGTDTQYF TGTGCCAGCAGTTACAGGGGAACAGATACGCAGTATTTT
TRBJ1-5 TRBV6-2/TRBV6-3 . . CASSYSPLPRSDRINQPQHF TGTGCCAGCAGTTACTCGCCGTTACCTCGGTCCGACAGGATCAATCAGCCCCAGCATTTT
TRBJ1-1 TRBV7-9 . many CASSFSRGNTEAFF TGTGCCAGCAGCTTCTCCAGGGGGAACACTGAAGCTTTCTTT
TRBJ2-5 TRBV12-3/TRBV12-4 . . CASTLGREQETQYF TGTGCCAGCACCCTCGGCAGGGAGCAAGAGACCCAGTACTTC
TRBJ2-4 TRBV11-2 . many CASSLDRRGIQYF TGTGCCAGCAGCTTAGACCGCCGGGGCATTCAGTACTTC
TRBJ2-2 TRBV5-1 . . CASSLGPPNTGELFF TGCGCCAGCAGCTTGGGACCACCGAACACCGGGGAGCTGTTTTTT
TRBJ2-7 TRBV15 . many CATSRGRIYEQYF TGTGCCACCAGCAGAGGCAGGATCTACGAGCAGTACTTC
TRBJ2-5 TRBV28 . few CASSSGFLETQYF TGTGCCAGCAGTTCAGGGTTTTTAGAGACCCAGTACTTC
TRBJ1-3 TRBV5-4 . . CASSPAGNTIYF TGTGCCAGCAGCCCGGCTGGAAACACCATATATTTT
TRBJ2-5 TRBV7-9 . many CASSLQGYRETQYF TGTGCCAGCAGCTTGCAGGGTTATCGGGAGACCCAGTACTTC
TRBJ2-2 TRBV9 . . CASSVPEAGELFF TGTGCCAGCAGCGTACCGGAAGCCGGGGAGCTGTTTTTT
TRBJ2-3 TRBV7-2 TRBD2 many CASSSRGNTQYF TGTGCCAGCAGCTCGCGGGGGAATACGCAGTATTTT
TRBJ2-3 TRBV11-2 . many CASSLLRGPDTQYF TGTGCCAGCAGCTTATTACGGGGCCCAGATACGCAGTATTTT